A selection of T cell receptor beta chains follows, all from one sample in a study of blood T cell repertoires in COVID-19. The data were produced by immunoSEQ multiplex PCR, yet TCRdb's version contains in-frame clones alone and is incomplete. The sample yields 200,000 to 250,000 clones, 84% seen once. The sequenced sample consisted of PBMCs or T cells enriched from blood (not recorded which). The receptors shown here come from a woman aged 40 to 50 who had recovered from COVID-19. Each CDR3 is given with its conserved first and last residue.

>TRBJ2-3|TRBV12-3/TRBV12-4
CASSLDSPDTQYF
>TRBJ1-1|TRBV28
CASSLNRGLGTEAFF
>TRBJ2-7|TRBV10-2
CASSEWRLTGPPYEQYF
>TRBJ2-5|TRBV7-2
CASSLQRGQETQYF
>TRBJ1-3|TRBV9
CASSTSRGPSGNTIYF
>TRBJ2-1|TRBV19
CASSIKASGDNEQFF
>TRBJ1-1|TRBV19
CASSFRGGSVEAFF
>TRBJ2-2|TRBV7-9
CASSFWGLAPGELFF
>TRBJ1-4|TRBV5-5
CASSPGQGGGKLFF
>TRBJ1-2|TRBV19
CASSTGYAYGYTF
>TRBJ1-5|TRBV10-2
CASWGGQGQPQHF
>TRBJ2-1|TRBV21-1
CASSKVGGSCNEQFF
>TRBJ2-3|TRBV27
CASSLSIGTSGRGTDTQYF
>TRBJ2-5|TRBV11-2
CASSLSGSRKETQYF
>TRBJ1-1|TRBV5-1
CASSPRDRIMNTEAFF
>TRBJ1-2|TRBV19
CASIPTFVGGYGYTF
>TRBJ1-6|TRBV5-1
CASSLGSAGESPLHF
>TRBJ1-1|TRBV6-2/TRBV6-3
CASSYATVVEAFF
>TRBJ2-7|TRBV28
CASRTDRIGQASEQYF
>TRBJ1-2|TRBV20-1
CSASELNGGGYTF
>TRBJ2-3|TRBV11-3
CASSFRGLAGWSTDTQYF
>TRBJ1-5|TRBV30
CAWSAGQINQPQHF
>TRBJ1-1|TRBV7-9
CASSPRMEMGTEAFF
>TRBJ1-6|TRBV9
CASSSLDIQSPLHF
>TRBJ1-1|TRBV29-1
CSVNRFTEAFF
>TRBJ2-5|TRBV7-9
CASSLGQTLTQETQYF
>TRBJ2-2|TRBV6-2/TRBV6-3
CASSYLRGQNTGELFF
>TRBJ2-2|TRBV29-1
CSVESAGGSTGELFF
>TRBJ2-2|TRBV7-3
CASSSSRNTGELFF
>TRBJ2-1|TRBV27
CASTTSGLAGFEQFF
>TRBJ2-2|TRBV30
CAWSRGGRGELFF
>TRBJ1-4|TRBV28
CASLPGATNEKLFF
>TRBJ2-1|TRBV2
CASHRQSNEQFF
>TRBJ1-2|TRBV6-5
CASTRDGRTSGYTF
>TRBJ1-2|TRBV5-1
CASSMGTGGYGYTF
>TRBJ2-1|TRBV5-4
CASSFTSYNEQFF
>TRBJ2-5|TRBV2
CASSEALRGLAGFEQETQYF
>TRBJ1-1|TRBV7-6
CASSTRQGYTEAFF
>TRBJ1-2|TRBV29-1
CSVEDIYGYTF
>TRBJ1-2|TRBV5-4
CASSLSTARGFEGYTF
>TRBJ1-5|TRBV27
CASSFWEMPQHF